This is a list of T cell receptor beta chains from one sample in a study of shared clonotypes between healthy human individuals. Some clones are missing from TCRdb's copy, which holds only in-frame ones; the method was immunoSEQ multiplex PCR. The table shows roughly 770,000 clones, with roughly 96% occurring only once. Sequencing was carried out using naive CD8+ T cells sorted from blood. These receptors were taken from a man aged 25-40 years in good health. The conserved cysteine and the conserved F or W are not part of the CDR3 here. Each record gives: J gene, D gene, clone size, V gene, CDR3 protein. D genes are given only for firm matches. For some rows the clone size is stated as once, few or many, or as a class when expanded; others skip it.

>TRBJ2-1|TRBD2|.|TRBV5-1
ASHNPKGAGRFDEQF
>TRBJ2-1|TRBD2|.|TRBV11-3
ASSSSGGTGYNEQF
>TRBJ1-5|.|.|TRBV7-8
ASSLAGPLNQPQH
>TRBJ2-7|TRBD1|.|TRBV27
ASSLSWGDRAYEQY
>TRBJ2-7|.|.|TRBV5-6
ASSQTYEQY
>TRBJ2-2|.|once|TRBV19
ASSIPPEWRVNTGELF
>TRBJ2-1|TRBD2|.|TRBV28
ASNPGLAEQEQF
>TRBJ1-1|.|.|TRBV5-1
ASSLYELNTEAF
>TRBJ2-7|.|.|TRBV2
ASSEALAGTNEQY
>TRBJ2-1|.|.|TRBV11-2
ASSLATVLYNEQF
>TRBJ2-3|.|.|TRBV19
ASSLGHTDTQY
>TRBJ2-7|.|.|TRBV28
ASSSRETGPSYEQY
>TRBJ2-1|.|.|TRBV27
ASSLYGVSYNEQF
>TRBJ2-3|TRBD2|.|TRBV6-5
ASSYSPSGGTDTQY
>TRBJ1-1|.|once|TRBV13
ASSFVNTEAF
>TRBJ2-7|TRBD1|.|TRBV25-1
ATETGGHEQY
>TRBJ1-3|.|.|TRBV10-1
ASSDRHSGNTIY
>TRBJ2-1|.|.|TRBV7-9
ASSFQEGAPRYNEQF
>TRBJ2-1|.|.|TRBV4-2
ASSQELWDEQF
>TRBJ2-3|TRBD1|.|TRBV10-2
ASMGQEGDTQY
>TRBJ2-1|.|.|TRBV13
ASSLDEQF
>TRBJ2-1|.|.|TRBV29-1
SVEEQGRAYNEQF
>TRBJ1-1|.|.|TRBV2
ASRGRITEAF
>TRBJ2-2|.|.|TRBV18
ASSPTYRPTANTGELF
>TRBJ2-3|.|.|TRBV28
ASSFRLFTDTQY
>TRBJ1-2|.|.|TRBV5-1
ASSLPGGVDGYT
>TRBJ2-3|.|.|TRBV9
ASSANLADTQY
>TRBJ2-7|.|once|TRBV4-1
ASSQAGAAGDEQY
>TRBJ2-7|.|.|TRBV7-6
ASSLVAAGVEQY
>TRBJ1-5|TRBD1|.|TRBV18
ASSEDRVGQPQH
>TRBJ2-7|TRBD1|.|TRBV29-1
SVEPTGTYEQY
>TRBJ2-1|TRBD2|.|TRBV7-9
ASSPRTSGRAPEQF
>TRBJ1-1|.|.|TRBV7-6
ASSLGFMNTEAF
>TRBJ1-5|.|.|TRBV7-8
ASSLSSLYSNQPQH
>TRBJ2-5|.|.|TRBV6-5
ASSYRASQETQY
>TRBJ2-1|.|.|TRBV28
ASSPPSRPKHNEQF
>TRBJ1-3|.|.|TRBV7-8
ASSLDGSGNTIY
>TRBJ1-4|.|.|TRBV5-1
ASSPEAVGEKLF
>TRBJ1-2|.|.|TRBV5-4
ASSWTTSRYT
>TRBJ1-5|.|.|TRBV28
ASSLWGQPQH
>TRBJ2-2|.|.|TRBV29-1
SAISGAWAGELF
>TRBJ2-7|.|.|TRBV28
ASVNDSYEQY
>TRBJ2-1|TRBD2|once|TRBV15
ATSRYGTSGPYNEQF
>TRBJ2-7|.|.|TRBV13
ASSLVGDYEQY
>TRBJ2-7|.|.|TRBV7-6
ASSLEVASAYEQY
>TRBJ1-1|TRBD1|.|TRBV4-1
ASSPRRTGGETEAF
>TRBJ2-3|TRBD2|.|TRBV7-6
ASSLALSGRGDTQY
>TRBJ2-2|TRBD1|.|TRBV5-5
ASSWPGGDRGAGELF
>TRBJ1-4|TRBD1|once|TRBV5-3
ARSLGTGDSLNEKLF
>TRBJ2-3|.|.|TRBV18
ASSPPAGPVLLRNTDTQY
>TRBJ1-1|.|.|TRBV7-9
ASSLGRENTEAF
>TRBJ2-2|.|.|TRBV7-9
ASSPITNTGELF
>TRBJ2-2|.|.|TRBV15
ATSRDTFVGELF
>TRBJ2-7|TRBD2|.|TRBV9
ASSTGTSGTDEQY